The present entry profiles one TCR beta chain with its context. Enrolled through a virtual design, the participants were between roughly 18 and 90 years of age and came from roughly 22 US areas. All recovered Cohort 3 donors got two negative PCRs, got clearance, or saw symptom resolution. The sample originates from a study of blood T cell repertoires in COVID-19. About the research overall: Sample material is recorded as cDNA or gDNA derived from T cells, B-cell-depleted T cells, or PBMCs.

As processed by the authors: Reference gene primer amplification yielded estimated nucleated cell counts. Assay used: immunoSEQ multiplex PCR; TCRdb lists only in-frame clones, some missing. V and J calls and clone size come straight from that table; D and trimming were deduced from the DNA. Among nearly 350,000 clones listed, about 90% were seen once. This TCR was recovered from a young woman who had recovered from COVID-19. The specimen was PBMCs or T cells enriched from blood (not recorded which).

This CDR3 reads CASSLRQGTHYEQYF. CDR3 bases: TGTGCCAGCAGCTTACGACAGGGGACCCACTACGAGCAGTACTTC. V and J are TRBV11-3 and TRBJ2-7; 8 bases map to TRBD1. The CDR3 length is 15 residues. V lost 2 bases, J lost 3 bases, and 6 bases stayed unmatched. CDR1 and CDR2 from the germline V gene are SGHNT and YENEEA. Full variable domain (rest looked up from reference TRBV11-3 and TRBJ2-7): EAGVVQSPRYKIIEKKQPVAFWCNPISGHNTLYWYLQNLGQGPELLIRYENEEAVDDSQLPKDRFSAERLKGVDSTLKIQPAELGDSAVYLCASSLRQGTHYEQYFGPGTRLTVT.